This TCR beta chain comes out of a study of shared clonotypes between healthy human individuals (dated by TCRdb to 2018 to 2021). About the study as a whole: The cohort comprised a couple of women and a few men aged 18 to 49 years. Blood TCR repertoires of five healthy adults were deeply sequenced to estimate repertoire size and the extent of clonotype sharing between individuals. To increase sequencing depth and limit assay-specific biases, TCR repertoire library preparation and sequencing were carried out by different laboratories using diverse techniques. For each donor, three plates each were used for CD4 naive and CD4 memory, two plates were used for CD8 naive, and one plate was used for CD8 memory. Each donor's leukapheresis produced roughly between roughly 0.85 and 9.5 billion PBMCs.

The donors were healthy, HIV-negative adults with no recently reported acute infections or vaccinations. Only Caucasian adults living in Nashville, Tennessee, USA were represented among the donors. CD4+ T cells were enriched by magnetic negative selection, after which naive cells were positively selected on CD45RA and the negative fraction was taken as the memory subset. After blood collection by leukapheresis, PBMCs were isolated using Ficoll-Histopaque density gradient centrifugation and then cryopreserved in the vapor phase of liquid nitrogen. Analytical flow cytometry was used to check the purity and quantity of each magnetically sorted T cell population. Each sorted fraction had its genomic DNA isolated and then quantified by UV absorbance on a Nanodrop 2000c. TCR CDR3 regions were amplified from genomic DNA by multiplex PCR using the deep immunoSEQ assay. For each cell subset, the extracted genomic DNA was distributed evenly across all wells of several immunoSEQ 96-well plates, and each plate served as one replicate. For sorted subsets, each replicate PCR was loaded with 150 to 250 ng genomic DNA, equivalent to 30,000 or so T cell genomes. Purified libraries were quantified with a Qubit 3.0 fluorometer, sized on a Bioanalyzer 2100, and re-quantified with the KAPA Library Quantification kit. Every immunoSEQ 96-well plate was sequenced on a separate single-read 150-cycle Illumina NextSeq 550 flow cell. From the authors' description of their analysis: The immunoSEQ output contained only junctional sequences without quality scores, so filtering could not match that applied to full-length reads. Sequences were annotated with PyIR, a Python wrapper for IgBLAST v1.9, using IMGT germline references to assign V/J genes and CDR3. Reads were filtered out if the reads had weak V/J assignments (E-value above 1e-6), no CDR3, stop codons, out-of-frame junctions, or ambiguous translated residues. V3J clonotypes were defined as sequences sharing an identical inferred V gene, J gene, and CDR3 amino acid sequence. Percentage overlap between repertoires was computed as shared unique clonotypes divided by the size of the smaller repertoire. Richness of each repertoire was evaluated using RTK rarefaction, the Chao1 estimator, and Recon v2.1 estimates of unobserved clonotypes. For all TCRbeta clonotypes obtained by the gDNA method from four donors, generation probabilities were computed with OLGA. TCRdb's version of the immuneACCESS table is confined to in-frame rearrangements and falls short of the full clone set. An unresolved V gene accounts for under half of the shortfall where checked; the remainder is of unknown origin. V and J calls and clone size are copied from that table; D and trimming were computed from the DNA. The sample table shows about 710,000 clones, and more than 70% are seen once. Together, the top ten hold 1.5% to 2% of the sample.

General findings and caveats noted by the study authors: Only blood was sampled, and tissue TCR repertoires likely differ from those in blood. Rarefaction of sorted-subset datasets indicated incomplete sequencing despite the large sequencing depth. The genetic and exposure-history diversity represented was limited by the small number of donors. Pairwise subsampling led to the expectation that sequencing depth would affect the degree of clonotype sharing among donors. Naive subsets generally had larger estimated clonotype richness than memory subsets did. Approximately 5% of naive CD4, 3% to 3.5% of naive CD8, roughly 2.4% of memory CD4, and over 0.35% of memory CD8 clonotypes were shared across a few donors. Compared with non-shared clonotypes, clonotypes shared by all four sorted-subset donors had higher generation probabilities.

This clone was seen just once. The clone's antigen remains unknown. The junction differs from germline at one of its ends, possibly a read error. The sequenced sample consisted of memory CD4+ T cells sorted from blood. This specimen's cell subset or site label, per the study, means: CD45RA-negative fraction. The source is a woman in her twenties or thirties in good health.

The DNA sequence is as follows: TGTGCCAGCAGCGTACGTAGCTCTGGGGCCAACATCCTGACTTTC. It codes for CASSVRSSGANILTF. The sequence joins TRBV7-3 to TRBJ2-6; the D gene is perhaps TRBD1, from 5 matching bases. Measured from the cysteine to the phenylalanine, the CDR3 is 15 residues long. Only the CDR3 part of the read is kept: 45 bases, read in frame from the first base. CDR1 and CDR2 were assigned from the germline V gene as SGHTA and FQGTGA.